Listed here are 24 T cell receptor beta chains from one sample, sequenced in a study of CD8+ T cells in alopecia areata. After isolation, RNA underwent reverse transcription to generate cDNA as the sequencing template. Some clones are missing from TCRdb's copy, which holds only in-frame ones; the method was immunoSEQ multiplex PCR. This sample has 150,000 to 200,000 clones, with about three fifths found just once. Material for sequencing was CD4+ T cells sorted from blood. Receptor source: a human donor in good health.

The table lists this clone with a few counts. The chain employs TRBV29-1 and TRBJ2-7; the match to TRBD2 covers 12 bases. V dropped 6 bases and J dropped 6; count of bases not matched to a gene: 9. The germline CDR1 and CDR2 sequences are SQVTM and ANQGSEA. The CDR3 runs to 14 residues. In DNA, the CDR3 is TGCAGCGTCCCGACTAGCGGGAGTAGAAGCGAGCAGTACTTC. Protein product: CSVPTSGSRSEQYF.

The V gene is TRBV7-9, the J gene TRBJ2-7; TRBD1 matches 9 bases. Germline V gene sequence: CDR1 SEHNR, CDR2 FQNEAQ (reference sequence). The CDR3 contains 15 residues. The trim removed 1 base at V and 6 bases at J, leaving 7 bases unmatched. The CDR3 nucleotides read TGTGCCAGCAGCTTAGTCCTGGGACAGGGCTCCGAGCAGTACTTC. Translated: CASSLVLGQGSEQYF.

The CDR3 DNA is TGTGCCAGCAGCTCGTTTACGCAGTATTTT. Its protein is CASSSFTQYF. This chain links TRBV11-2 with TRBJ2-3; D not resolved. Trimming removed 4 bases from V and 8 bases from J, with 4 bases in between. CDR1 is SGHAT and CDR2 is FQNNGV in the germline V gene. CDR3 size: 10 residues.

This sequence joins TRBV20-1 and TRBJ2-1; no definite D call. Germline V gene lookup returns CDR1 DFQATT and CDR2 SNEGSKA (reference sequence). V lost 3 bases and J lost 9, with 6 bases in between. The CDR3 is made up of 10 amino acids. CDR3 amino acids: CSASNAEQFF. CDR3 coding DNA: TGCAGTGCTAGTAATGCTGAGCAGTTCTTC.

The rearrangement links TRBV6-5 to TRBJ1-2, with D unclear. The V gene's germline CDR1 is MNHEY and CDR2 SVGAGI. The CDR3 spans 13 residues. V dropped 5 bases and J dropped 2 bases, with 9 bases sitting between them. The CDR3, as DNA: TGTGCCAGCAGTACCGCACTGAACTATGGCTACACCTTC. Translated: CASSTALNYGYTF.

J is TRBJ1-3 and V is TRBV7-9; unclear D gene. V gave up 5 bases and J gave up 1 base, with 6 bases separating them. This CDR3 comprises 13 residues. The germline V gene encodes CDR1 SEHNR and CDR2 FQNEAQ (reference sequence). In nucleotides, the CDR3 is TGTGCCAGCAGCGCGAATTCTGGAAACACCATATATTTT. Its protein is CASSANSGNTIYF.

The CDR3 DNA is TGTGCCAGCAGCTTACACCAGGGGGCTAACACCGGGGAGCTGTTTTTT. This encodes CASSLHQGANTGELFF. The chain carries TRBV11-2 and TRBJ2-2, with 8 bases fitting TRBD1. This CDR3 has 16 amino acids. From germline, CDR1 is SGHAT and CDR2 FQNNGV. J was trimmed by 2 bases and V by 2 bases; bases with no gene match: 4.

V and J are TRBV4-1 and TRBJ2-5; 10 nucleotides agree with TRBD2. The CDR3 loop spans 16 amino acids. The germline V gene encodes CDR1 MGHRA and CDR2 YSYEKL. Trimming cost V 4 bases and J 3 bases; bases outside gene matches: 8. The CDR3 DNA reads as TGCGCCAGCAGCCTCCCTAGCGGGAGCGGGGAAGAGACCCAGTACTTC. As protein: CASSLPSGSGEETQYF.

The V gene is TRBV5-1, the J gene TRBJ1-3; a weak D match, TRBD1 (6 bases). The CDR3 extends over 15 amino acids. V gave up 0 bases and J gave up 2 bases, with 9 bases separating them. Germline CDR1 is SGHRS and CDR2 is YFSETQ. This CDR3 is CASSLGGTTGNTIYF. The CDR3 DNA reads as TGCGCCAGCAGCTTGGGAGGGACAACTGGAAACACCATATATTTT. Supplemented by reference TRBV5-1 and TRBJ1-3, the full variable domain reads KAGVTQTPRYLIKTRGQQVTLSCSPISGHRSVSWYQQTPGQGLQFLFEYFSETQRNKGNFPGRFSGRQFSNSRSEMNVSTLELGDSALYLCASSLGGTTGNTIYFGEGSWLTVV.

The genes are TRBV30 and TRBJ1-4; 9 nucleotides agree with TRBD1. Per germline, CDR1 GTSNPN and CDR2 SVGIG (reference sequence). The CDR3 sequence is 14 residues long. Trimming cost V 2 bases and J 4 bases; bases outside gene matches: 2. The CDR3 DNA sequence: TGTGCCTGGAGTAAGGGACAGGGTAATGAAAAACTGTTTTTT. It yields the protein CAWSKGQGNEKLFF.

In this sample, this clone turned up a few times. The rearrangement links TRBV5-1 to TRBJ2-6, with D uncertain. Germline CDR1 reads SGHRS; CDR2 reads YFSETQ. V lost 4 bases, J lost 0 bases, and 11 bases lay in between. This CDR3 has 16 amino acids. The CDR3 reads CASSPQTGSGANVLTF. In DNA, the CDR3 is TGCGCCAGCAGCCCTCAGACGGGCTCTGGGGCCAACGTCCTGACTTTC.

There are a few counts of this clone. The chain is built from TRBV5-1 and TRBJ2-1; D is undetermined. Germline V gene sequence: CDR1 SGHRS, CDR2 YFSETQ. V lost 2 bases to trimming and J lost 4 bases, with 16 bases between them. The CDR3 covers 16 residues. CDR3 sequence (DNA): TGCGCCAGCAGCTTTCTCGCCTTAGAAGGGTACAATGAGCAGTTCTTC. Translated: CASSFLALEGYNEQFF.

This sequence joins TRBV15 and TRBJ2-3, with 10 bases fitting TRBD2. Germline V gene sequence: CDR1 LNHNV, CDR2 YYDKDF (reference sequence). CDR3 length equals 17 residues. V was pared by 1 base and J by 4 bases, with 8 bases of the junction left unmatched. CDR3 coding DNA: TGTGCCACCAGCAGAGTACTAGCGGGGTTGGCTGCAGATACGCAGTATTTT. The encoded protein is CATSRVLAGLAADTQYF.

The V and J genes are TRBV29-1 and TRBJ2-7, with D possibly being TRBD1 (5 bases). Trimming cost V 7 bases and J 0 bases, with 10 bases left between them. CDR3 size: 12 residues. Germline V CDR1 and CDR2: SQVTM, ANQGSEA. The CDR3 DNA follows: TGCAGCGCCAGGGAAAGCTCCTACGAGCAGTACTTC. It codes for CSARESSYEQYF.

This chain uses TRBV30 with TRBJ1-1; TRBD1 matches 9 bases. The ends lost 3 bases at V and 10 bases at J; junction bases unmatched: 9. CDR1 GTSNPN and CDR2 SVGIG come from the germline V gene (reference sequence). The CDR3 is made up of 13 amino acids. DNA for the CDR3: TGTGCCTGGAGGTGGACAGGGGCCTATAGAGCTTTCTTT. The encoded protein is CAWRWTGAYRAFF.

This rearrangement joins TRBV6-5 to TRBJ2-3; D is ambiguous. CDR3 size: 13 residues. In germline, CDR1 is MNHEY, CDR2 SVGAGI. V was pared by 0 bases and J by 8 bases, with 9 bases between. This chain's CDR3 is CASSYSSWGTQYF. The CDR3 nucleotides read TGTGCCAGCAGTTACTCGAGCTGGGGTACGCAGTATTTT.

This clone has just a few counts. This chain links TRBV7-2 with TRBJ1-3; TRBD1 aligns across 8 bases. V trimming: 1 base; J trimming: 4 bases; junction bases outside the gene matches: 6. This CDR3 has 16 amino acids. CDR1 and CDR2 from the germline V gene are SGHTA and FQGNSA. The CDR3 spells CASSLGGTGRGNTIYF. As DNA, the CDR3 is TGTGCCAGCAGCTTAGGGGGGACAGGTCGAGGAAACACCATATATTTT.

The chain is built from TRBV28 and TRBJ1-5; the D is unclear. V dropped 6 bases and J dropped 7 bases, with 13 bases sitting between them. Germline CDR1 reads MDHEN; CDR2 reads SYDVKM. The CDR3 has 13 residues. CDR3 coding DNA: TGTGCCAGCAGCCTCGCGGTGCGGCAGCCCCAGCATTTT. Protein: CASSLAVRQPQHF.

This chain joins TRBV7-9 and TRBJ2-1, with no clear D. The CDR3 has 15 amino acids. Per germline, CDR1 SEHNR and CDR2 FQNEAQ (reference sequence). V lost 5 bases to trimming and J lost 4 bases, with 15 bases between them. The CDR3 DNA reads TGTGCCAGCAGCCCCTTTCGGGTTTTGTACAATGAGCAGTTCTTC. This codes for CASSPFRVLYNEQFF.

The chain uses TRBV5-1 and TRBJ1-1; unclear D gene. Germline CDR1 and CDR2: SGHRS and YFSETQ. V lost 0 bases and J 10 bases, leaving 10 bases between the germline ends. The CDR3 spans 12 residues. CDR3 sequence reads: CASSLDGLGAFF. In DNA form, the CDR3 reads TGCGCCAGCAGCTTGGACGGTCTGGGAGCTTTCTTT.

A few counts support this clone. This rearrangement joins TRBV15 to TRBJ2-4; no clear D gene. The CDR3 extends over 16 amino acids. The germline gives CDR1 LNHNV, CDR2 YYDKDF (reference sequence). Trimming removed 0 bases at V and 3 bases at J, with 12 bases between. DNA for the CDR3: TGTGCCACCAGCAGAGATTTCGGTCAGAGCAAAAACATTCAGTACTTC. Protein sequence: CATSRDFGQSKNIQYF.

The V call is TRBV6-6, the J call TRBJ2-1, with D possibly being TRBD2 (5 bases). CDR3 length: 15 amino acids. Deletions cut 1 base from V and 4 bases from J, with 11 bases between. In germline, CDR1 is MNHNY, CDR2 SVGAGI (reference sequence). The CDR3 DNA reads as TGTGCCAGCAGTTACTTGGGGAGTGTATACAATGAGCAGTTCTTC. Residues: CASSYLGSVYNEQFF.

This clone occurred a few times. This chain joins TRBV30 and TRBJ2-7; D might be TRBD1 (6 bases). Per the germline V gene, CDR1 is GTSNPN and CDR2 is SVGIG (reference sequence). Trimming left V 0 bases short and J 6 bases short, with 12 bases between. The CDR3 extends over 13 amino acids. CDR3 in amino acids: CAWSVLRGGEQYF. DNA of the CDR3: TGTGCCTGGAGTGTACTCAGGGGCGGCGAGCAGTACTTC.

This rearrangement joins TRBV7-2 to TRBJ1-1, with D uncertain. The CDR3 totals 13 residues. CDR1 and CDR2 (germline): SGHTA, FQGNSA. Between the trimmed V and J ends, which lost 3 bases and 1 base, there was a span of 6 bases. Written as DNA, the CDR3 is TGTGCCAGCAGCTTGACATCGAACACTGAAGCTTTCTTT. Its protein is CASSLTSNTEAFF.